These T cell receptor beta chains were read from a single sample in a study of PD-1 blockade in classical Hodgkin lymphoma. Profiled with immunoSEQ multiplex PCR; TCRdb holds only in-frame clones, not every one. The sample has roughly 8,000 clones; around 90% are singletons. The source material was peripheral blood mononuclear cells (PBMCs), sampled before the fourth cycle of nivolumab. These receptors originate from a human donor with classical Hodgkin lymphoma. CDR3s include the opening cysteine and the closing phenylalanine or tryptophan. D genes are given only for firm matches. Expanded clones get a size class; other rows say once, few or many, or leave the size out.

size: NA
V: TRBV21-1
J: TRBJ1-4
D: NA
CDR3: CASSKSTRRGGKDEKLFF
DNA: TGTGCCAGCAGCAAATCAACTCGACGTGGGGGGAAGGATGAAAAACTGTTTTTT

size: NA
V: TRBV18
J: TRBJ1-4
D: NA
CDR3: CASSPDGATNEKLFF
DNA: TGTGCCAGCTCACCAGACGGTGCAACTAATGAAAAACTGTTTTTT

size: NA
V: TRBV18
J: TRBJ2-5
D: NA
CDR3: CASSPGSQETQYF
DNA: TGTGCCAGCTCACCCGGGTCTCAAGAGACCCAGTACTTC

size: few
V: TRBV11-3
J: TRBJ1-4
D: NA
CDR3: CASSPGRDKSNEKLFF
DNA: TGTGCCAGCAGCCCGGGACGGGACAAGTCTAATGAAAAACTGTTTTTT

size: NA
V: TRBV23-1
J: TRBJ1-5
D: TRBD1
CDR3: CASSPRQGRNSNQPQHF
DNA: TGCGCCAGCAGTCCCAGACAGGGCCGAAATAGCAATCAGCCCCAGCATTTT

size: NA
V: TRBV2
J: TRBJ2-2
D: NA
CDR3: CASSDSGANTGELFF
DNA: TGTGCCAGCAGTGACTCGGGGGCGAACACCGGGGAGCTGTTTTTT

size: NA
V: TRBV7-9
J: TRBJ2-2
D: NA
CDR3: CASRAGGAYEIDGELFF
DNA: TGTGCCAGCAGGGCTGGCGGAGCCTACGAGATCGACGGGGAGCTGTTTTTT

size: once
V: TRBV4-3
J: TRBJ2-7
D: NA
CDR3: CASSQLYRREQYF
DNA: TGCGCCAGCAGCCAGCTGTATAGAAGGGAGCAGTACTTC

size: NA
V: TRBV6-1
J: TRBJ1-4
D: TRBD1
CDR3: CASSGWTGQLFF
DNA: TGTGCCAGCAGTGGGTGGACAGGACAACTGTTTTTT

size: NA
V: TRBV5-6
J: TRBJ2-1
D: TRBD2
CDR3: CASSLSGVNYNEQFF
DNA: TGTGCCAGCAGCTTGAGCGGGGTGAACTACAATGAGCAGTTCTTC

size: NA
V: TRBV7-9
J: TRBJ2-2
D: NA
CDR3: CASSLAGAARSNTGELFF
DNA: TGTGCCAGCAGCTTAGCGGGGGCCGCTCGTTCGAACACCGGGGAGCTGTTTTTT

size: once
V: TRBV27
J: TRBJ1-4
D: NA
CDR3: CASSLSQGVLANEKLFF
DNA: TGTGCCAGCAGTTTAAGTCAGGGTGTTTTGGCTAATGAAAAACTGTTTTTT

size: NA
V: TRBV7-2
J: TRBJ2-7
D: TRBD1
CDR3: CASSLVGQGVCEQYF
DNA: TGTGCCAGCAGCTTAGTAGGACAGGGAGTTTGCGAGCAGTACTTC

size: NA
V: TRBV30
J: TRBJ1-2
D: NA
CDR3: CAWRVPNYGYTF
DNA: TGTGCCTGGAGGGTCCCAAACTATGGCTACACCTTC

size: few
V: TRBV28
J: TRBJ2-7
D: TRBD1
CDR3: CASSLGTGGYEQYF
DNA: TGTGCCAGCAGTCTCGGGACAGGGGGCTACGAGCAGTACTTC

size: NA
V: TRBV28
J: TRBJ1-1
D: NA
CDR3: CASSLSGSGRKNTEAFF
DNA: TGTGCCAGCAGTTTATCGGGAAGTGGCAGGAAGAACACTGAAGCTTTCTTT